This entry describes one TCR beta chain. This same CDR3 is encoded by further DNA sequences in the sample. The data were taken from a study of technical replicates of blood from several donors. Clones were read by immunoSEQ multiplex PCR, and TCRdb kept only the in-frame ones, dropping some. Of approximately 74,000 clones in the sample, around 90% are singletons; the top ten hold roughly 4.8%. The receptor was isolated from a human donor in good health. Some clones in this sample may be carry-over from other donors' samples. Material: PBMCs.

In nucleotides, the CDR3 is TGCGCCAGCAGCTTCGGGACAGGGGTCTACGAGCAGTACTTC. Its protein product is CASSFGTGVYEQYF. V usage is TRBV5-1 and J usage is TRBJ2-7; TRBD1 agrees at 10 bases. The CDR3 is 14 residues long. J was trimmed by 3 bases and V by 2 bases; bases with no gene match: 2. Germline CDR1 SGHRS, CDR2 YFSETQ.